The 20 T cell receptor beta chains listed next were all sequenced from one sample in a study of blood T cell repertoires in COVID-19. The data were produced by immunoSEQ multiplex PCR, yet TCRdb's version contains in-frame clones alone and is incomplete. The sample has 150,000 to 200,000 clones; about four fifths are singletons. Sequencing was carried out using PBMCs or T cells enriched from blood (not recorded which). These receptors were obtained from a man in his fifties or sixties who had recovered from COVID-19.

V usage is TRBV5-1 and J usage is TRBJ1-3; D is ambiguous. Trimming shortened V by 0 bases and J by 4 bases, and 11 bases separated the two germline ends. The CDR3 sequence is 15 residues long. Germline CDR1 SGHRS, CDR2 YFSETQ. The CDR3 DNA is TGCGCCAGCAGCTTGGGTTCCGGGATCGGAAACACCATATATTTT. Encoded protein: CASSLGSGIGNTIYF.

The chain joins TRBV5-1 to TRBJ1-5, with D unresolved. The germline gives CDR1 SGHRS, CDR2 YFSETQ. Trimming removed 4 bases from V and 5 bases from J, with 19 bases in between. The CDR3 consists of 16 residues. The CDR3 region is CASSPRPGYGDQPQHF. The CDR3 DNA follows: TGCGCCAGCAGCCCGAGGCCCGGGTATGGTGATCAGCCCCAGCATTTT.

The chain has TRBV5-4 and TRBJ2-1, with unresolved D. Germline CDR1 is SGHNT and CDR2 is YYREEE (reference sequence). CDR3 length equals 13 residues. Trimming pared 6 bases from V and 8 bases from J, leaving 15 bases between. The CDR3 coding sequence is TGTGCCAGCACCCTTCCCCAGCGCGATGAGCAGTTCTTC. This encodes CASTLPQRDEQFF.

This sequence joins TRBV19 and TRBJ2-4; TRBD1 matches 7 bases. The V segment lost 5 bases and the J segment 0 bases; nucleotides outside the gene matches: 1. This CDR3 comprises 14 residues. The germline V gene has CDR1 LNHDA and CDR2 SQIVND (reference sequence). The CDR3 sequence is CASSWDRAKNIQYF. The CDR3, as DNA: TGTGCCAGTAGTTGGGACAGAGCCAAAAACATTCAGTACTTC.

J is TRBJ1-1 and V is TRBV7-9; 8 bases are shared with TRBD1. Germline V gives CDR1 SEHNR, CDR2 FQNEAQ (reference sequence). V shed 4 bases, J shed 5 bases, and the junction held 9 bases outside the gene matches. The CDR3 covers 15 residues. This CDR3 is CASSYQTGGFTEAFF. The CDR3 DNA reads TGTGCCAGCAGCTACCAAACAGGGGGGTTTACTGAAGCTTTCTTT. The whole variable domain, filled in from reference TRBV7-9 and TRBJ1-1, reads DTGVSQNPRHKITKRGQNVTFRCDPISEHNRLYWYRQTLGQGPEFLTYFQNEAQLEKSRLLSDRFSAERPKGSFSTLEIQRTEQGDSAMYLCASSYQTGGFTEAFFGQGTRLTVV.

This clone was detected a few times. Here the CDR3 DNA reads TGTGCCAGCAGCTTAGGGGCTAGCGGGGGGATATACAATGAGCAGTTCTTC. Translation gives CASSLGASGGIYNEQFF. The chain employs TRBV7-9 and TRBJ2-1; 11 nucleotides line up with TRBD2. The germline gives CDR1 SEHNR, CDR2 FQNEAQ (reference sequence). J was trimmed by 4 bases and V by 1 base; bases with no gene match: 6. This CDR3 region has 17 residues.

This clone was recorded only once. The J gene is TRBJ1-2, the V gene TRBV6-5; 11 nucleotides align to TRBD1. V gave up 6 bases and J gave up 3 bases; unmatched junction bases: 3. This CDR3 has 14 residues. The germline V gene has CDR1 MNHEY and CDR2 SVGAGI. The CDR3 here is CASSRDRGDYGYTF. As DNA, the CDR3 is TGTGCCAGCAGCAGGGACAGGGGGGACTATGGCTACACCTTC.

This chain joins TRBV6-4 and TRBJ2-2, with 12 bases matching TRBD1. Per germline, CDR1 MRHNA and CDR2 SNTAGT. V was pared by 6 bases and J by 10 bases, with 9 bases of the junction left unmatched. CDR3 length: 15 amino acids. The CDR3 DNA reads TGTGCCAGCAGCCTAGCCGGGACAGGGGGCTCGGAGCTGTTTTTT. It is translated as CASSLAGTGGSELFF.

The chain employs TRBV6-1 and TRBJ2-5; D is unresolved. Germline values: CDR1 MNHNS, CDR2 SASEGT. Trimming stripped 0 bases from V and 2 bases from J, with 7 bases between. The CDR3 is 14 amino acids. The CDR3: CASSEANRQETQYF. The CDR3, as DNA: TGTGCCAGCAGTGAAGCAAACAGACAAGAGACCCAGTACTTC.

The rearrangement uses TRBV14 and TRBJ2-1; 10 positions match TRBD2. Germline V CDR1 and CDR2: SGHDN, FVKESK. The CDR3 consists of 15 residues. J gave up 5 bases and V 0 bases, and 1 base lay outside the gene matches. CDR3 sequence reads: CASSQDLAGDNEQFF. CDR3 bases: TGTGCCAGCAGCCAAGACCTAGCGGGGGACAATGAGCAGTTCTTC.

The rearrangement uses TRBV24-1 and TRBJ2-5; D is ambiguous. From germline, CDR1 is KGHDR and CDR2 SFDVKD. The CDR3 sequence is 14 residues long. Trimming removed 7 bases from V and 4 bases from J, with 15 bases in between. The CDR3 loop reads CATSSSSFVETQYF. In DNA form, the CDR3 reads TGTGCCACCAGCTCGTCCTCTTTTGTAGAGACCCAGTACTTC.

CDR3 protein: CASSIDTSGGYTF. DNA of the CDR3: TGTGCCAGTAGTATAGACACCTCAGGAGGCTACACCTTC. V usage is TRBV19 and J usage is TRBJ1-2; no firm D call. Germline loops: CDR1 LNHDA, CDR2 SQIVND (reference sequence). V was clipped by 0 bases and J by 8 bases, with 10 bases between them. CDR3 length equals 13 residues.

The chain has TRBV28 and TRBJ2-1, with a possible D match to TRBD2 (5 bases). The CDR3 is 11 residues long. V lost 8 bases and J lost 6, with 8 bases in between. Germline CDR1 reads MDHEN; CDR2 reads SYDVKM. The CDR3 reads CASLAVNEQFF. CDR3 sequence (DNA): TGTGCCAGCCTAGCCGTCAATGAGCAGTTCTTC.

The chain recombines TRBV6-7 with TRBJ2-1; TRBD2 might be the D (7 bases). TRBV6-7 is filed as an ORF, its function uncertain. Trimming removed 4 bases at V and 1 base at J, with 17 bases between. The CDR3 consists of 17 residues. CDR3 protein: CASSSGDPGGSYNEQFF. The CDR3 DNA follows: TGTGCCAGCAGTTCAGGGGATCCGGGAGGATCCTACAATGAGCAGTTCTTC.

The V gene is TRBV25-1, the J gene TRBJ1-1; D is undetermined. CDR3 size: 15 residues. Germline V CDR1 and CDR2: MGHDK, SYGVNS. Trimming removed 1 base at V and 5 bases at J, with 14 bases between. The CDR3 DNA sequence: TGTGCCAGCAGTGAATTGGGCGGGGTACAAACTGAAGCTTTCTTT. Its translation: CASSELGGVQTEAFF.

This chain connects TRBV5-4 to TRBJ2-6; D gene unclear. Trimming stripped 6 bases from V and 5 bases from J, with 9 bases between. Germline CDR1 and CDR2: SGHNT and YYREEE (reference sequence). The CDR3 runs 13 residues. The CDR3, as DNA: TGTGCCAGCAACTCCGGTAGGGCCAACGTCCTGACTTTC. Protein: CASNSGRANVLTF.

V usage is TRBV12-3 or TRBV12-4 and J usage is TRBJ1-5; 7 positions agree with TRBD1. CDR3 length: 13 residues. Trimming at V came to 6 bases and at J to 4 bases, leaving 3 bases not matched to a gene. DNA for the CDR3: TGTGCCAGCAGCTCGACAGGGAATCAGCCCCAGCATTTT. It encodes CASSSTGNQPQHF.

The chain employs TRBV3-1 (or the pseudogene TRBV3-2) and TRBJ2-5; the D gene is possibly TRBD1 (6 bases). With 4 bases removed from V and 5 bases from J, the gap between germline ends came to 14 bases. The CDR3 is 14 residues long. Germline values: CDR1 LGHDT, CDR2 YNNKEL (reference sequence). The CDR3 nucleotides read TGTGCCAGCAGCCGCATACAGGGAAGGGAGACCCAGTACTTC. It codes for CASSRIQGRETQYF.

The chain carries TRBV19 and TRBJ2-7; possible D gene TRBD2, 5 bases. The CDR3 is made up of 14 amino acids. V lost 3 bases and J lost 0, with 9 bases in between. Per germline, CDR1 LNHDA and CDR2 SQIVND (reference sequence). The CDR3 loop is CASSISENSYEQYF. The CDR3 DNA reads as TGTGCCAGTAGTATTAGCGAGAACTCCTACGAGCAGTACTTC.

This chain uses TRBV4-2 with TRBJ1-2; D possibly corresponds to TRBD1 (5 bases). Trimming removed 0 bases at V and 2 bases at J, with 10 bases between. The CDR3 runs to 15 residues. The V gene's germline CDR1 is LGHNA and CDR2 YNFKEQ. For the CDR3, the DNA is TGTGCCAGCAGCCAAGATCTGACAGCCAACTATGGCTACACCTTC. Residues: CASSQDLTANYGYTF.